Listed here are 8 T cell receptor beta chains from one sample, sequenced in a study of blood T cell repertoires in COVID-19. Method: immunoSEQ multiplex PCR; TCRdb's copy keeps in-frame clones and lacks some. Counted here are about 47,000 clones, roughly 70% occurring once; the ten biggest clones make up 6.2%. Sequenced material: peripheral blood. The receptors come from an elderly man with acute or convalescent COVID-19.

V is TRBV15 and J is TRBJ1-1, with TRBD1 as a possible D gene (5 bases). Germline CDR1 and CDR2: LNHNV and YYDKDF (reference sequence). Trimming left V 3 bases short and J 3 bases short, with 8 bases between. There are 13 residues in the CDR3. This CDR3 is CATSSQGYTEAFF. The CDR3 DNA reads TGTGCCACCAGCAGCCAGGGCTACACTGAAGCTTTCTTT.

V usage is TRBV5-6 and J usage is TRBJ1-2; 8 positions agree with TRBD1. Germline V lookup: CDR1 SGHDT, CDR2 YYEEEE. The CDR3 sequence is 13 residues long. The V and J ends lost 5 bases and 7 bases, in that order; junction bases with no gene match: 7. The DNA for the CDR3 is TGTGCCAGCAGGAAGGACAGGGCTTCTGGCTACACCTTC. Translation gives CASRKDRASGYTF. Full variable domain (remainder filled in from reference TRBV5-6 and TRBJ1-2): DAGVTQSPTHLIKTRGQQVTLRCSPKSGHDTVSWYQQALGQGPQFIFQYYEEEERQRGNFPDRFSGHQFPNYSSELNVNALLLGDSALYLCASRKDRASGYTFGSGTRLTVV.

This clone has just one count. V usage is TRBV5-1 and J usage is TRBJ2-1; 14 positions match TRBD2. CDR3 size: 14 residues. In germline, CDR1 is SGHRS, CDR2 YFSETQ. Trimming at V came to 7 bases and at J to 4 bases, leaving 1 base not matched to a gene. The CDR3 region has the DNA TGCGCCAGCGGACTAGCGGGAGGTTACAATGAGCAGTTCTTC. As protein: CASGLAGGYNEQFF.

This clone was seen only a few times. The J gene is TRBJ2-1, the V gene TRBV29-1; 7 bases align to TRBD2. This CDR3 has 18 amino acids. After removal of 4 bases from V and 7 bases from J, the junction contained 22 bases not matched to a gene. From germline, CDR1 is SQVTM and CDR2 ANQGSEA. The CDR3 spells CSVGGAGTSSSGGNEQFF. The CDR3 DNA is TGCAGCGTTGGAGGGGCAGGGACCAGCTCCTCCGGGGGGAATGAGCAGTTCTTC.

This chain connects TRBV6-1 to TRBJ1-1, with TRBD1 identical over 7 bases. CDR3 length: 14 residues. The V gene's germline CDR1 is MNHNS and CDR2 SASEGT. V lost 6 bases and J lost 4; bases outside the gene matches: 8. In nucleotides, the CDR3 is TGTGCCAGCAGACCCACAGGGGACATCACTGAAGCTTTCTTT. It yields the protein CASRPTGDITEAFF.

This chain connects TRBV7-6 to TRBJ1-1, with TRBD1 matching over 7 bases. Germline CDR1 is SGHVS and CDR2 is FNYEAQ. The junction had 4 bases not matched to a gene; V was cut back by 4 bases and J by 5 bases. The CDR3 is 13 residues long. The CDR3 bases are TGTGCCAGCAGCTCGACAGGGAAGACTGAAGCTTTCTTT. Residues: CASSSTGKTEAFF.

V gene TRBV20-1 combines with J gene TRBJ2-3; TRBD2 matches at 9 bases. This CDR3 is built from 16 residues. Germline values: CDR1 DFQATT, CDR2 SNEGSKA (reference sequence). J gave up 0 bases and V 3 bases, and 7 bases lay outside the gene matches. Written as DNA, the CDR3 is TGCAGTGCTAGTCCAGCTAGCGGGGCCAGCACAGATACGCAGTATTTT. As protein: CSASPASGASTDTQYF.

V is TRBV5-4 and J is TRBJ1-1, with D tentatively TRBD1 (5 bases). V gave up 0 bases and J gave up 1 base, with 13 bases separating them. The CDR3 length is 16 residues. Germline assignment: CDR1 SGHNT and CDR2 YYREEE (reference sequence). The CDR3 DNA reads as TGTGCCAGCAGCTTGGGAAGCACAGGAGCGAACACTGAAGCTTTCTTT. This translates into CASSLGSTGANTEAFF.